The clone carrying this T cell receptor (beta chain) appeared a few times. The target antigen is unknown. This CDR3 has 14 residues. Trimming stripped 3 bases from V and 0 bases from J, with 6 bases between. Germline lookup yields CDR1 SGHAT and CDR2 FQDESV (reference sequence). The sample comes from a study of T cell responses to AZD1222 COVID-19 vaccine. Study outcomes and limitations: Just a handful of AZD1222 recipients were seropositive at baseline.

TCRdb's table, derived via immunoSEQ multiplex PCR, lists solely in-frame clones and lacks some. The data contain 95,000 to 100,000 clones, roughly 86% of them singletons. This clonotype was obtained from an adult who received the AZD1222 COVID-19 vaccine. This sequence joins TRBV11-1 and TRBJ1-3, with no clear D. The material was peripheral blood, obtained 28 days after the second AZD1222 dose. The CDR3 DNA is TGTGCCAGCAGCTTGGGTCTCTCTGGAAACACCATATATTTT. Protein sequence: CASSLGLSGNTIYF.